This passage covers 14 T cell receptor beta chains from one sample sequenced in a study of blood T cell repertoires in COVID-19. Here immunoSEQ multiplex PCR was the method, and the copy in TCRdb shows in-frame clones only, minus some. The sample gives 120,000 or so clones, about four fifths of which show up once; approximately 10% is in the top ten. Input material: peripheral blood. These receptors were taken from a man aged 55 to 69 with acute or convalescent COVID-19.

The CDR3 DNA reads as TGCAGCGTTAAGGGGTCAGGGATGTATCAGCCCCAGCATTTT. It codes for CSVKGSGMYQPQHF. The genes are TRBV29-1 and TRBJ1-5; maybe TRBD1 (5 bases). Per germline, CDR1 SQVTM and CDR2 ANQGSEA. V was cut by 5 bases and J by 5 bases, with 16 bases left in between. The CDR3 extends over 14 amino acids.

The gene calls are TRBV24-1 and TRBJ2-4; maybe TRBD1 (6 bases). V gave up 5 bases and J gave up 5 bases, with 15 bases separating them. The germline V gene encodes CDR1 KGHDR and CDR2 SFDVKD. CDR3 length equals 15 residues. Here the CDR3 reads CATSALGAWENIQYF. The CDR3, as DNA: TGTGCCACCAGTGCCTTGGGGGCCTGGGAAAACATTCAGTACTTC.

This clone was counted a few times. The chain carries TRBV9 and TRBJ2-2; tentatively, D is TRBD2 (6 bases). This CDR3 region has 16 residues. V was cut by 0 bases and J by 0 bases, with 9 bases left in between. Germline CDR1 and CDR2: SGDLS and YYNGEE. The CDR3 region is CASSVVGGTNTGELFF. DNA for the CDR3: TGTGCCAGCAGCGTAGTGGGCGGGACGAACACCGGGGAGCTGTTTTTT.

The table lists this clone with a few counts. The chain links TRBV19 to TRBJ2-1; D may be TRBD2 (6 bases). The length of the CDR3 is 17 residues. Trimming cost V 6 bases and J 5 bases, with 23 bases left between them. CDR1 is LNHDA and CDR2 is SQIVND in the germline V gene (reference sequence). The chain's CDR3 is CASRGRDSAGLDNEQFF. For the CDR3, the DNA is TGTGCCAGTAGAGGACGAGACAGCGCGGGATTAGACAATGAGCAGTTCTTC.

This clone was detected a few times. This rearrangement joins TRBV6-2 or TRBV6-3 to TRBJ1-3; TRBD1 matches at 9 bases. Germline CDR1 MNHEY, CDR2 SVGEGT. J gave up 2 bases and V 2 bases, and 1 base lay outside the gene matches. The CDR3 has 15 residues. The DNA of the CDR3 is TGTGCCAGCAGTTACGGGGACAGGGCTGGAAACACCATATATTTT. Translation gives CASSYGDRAGNTIYF.

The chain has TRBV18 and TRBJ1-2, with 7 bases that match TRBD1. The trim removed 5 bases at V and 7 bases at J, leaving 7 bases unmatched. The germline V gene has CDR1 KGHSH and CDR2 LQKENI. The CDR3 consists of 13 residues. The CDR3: CASSSGQKPGYTF. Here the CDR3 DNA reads TGTGCCAGCTCATCGGGACAGAAACCTGGCTACACCTTC.

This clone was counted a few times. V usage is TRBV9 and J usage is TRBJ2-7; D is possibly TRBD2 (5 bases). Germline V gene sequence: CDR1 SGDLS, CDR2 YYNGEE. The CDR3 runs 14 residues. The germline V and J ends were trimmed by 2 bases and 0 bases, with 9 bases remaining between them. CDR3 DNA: TGTGCCAGCAGCGTGGCTAGCTTCTCCTACGAGCAGTACTTC. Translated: CASSVASFSYEQYF. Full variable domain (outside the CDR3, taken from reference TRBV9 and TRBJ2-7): DSGVTQTPKHLITATGQRVTLRCSPRSGDLSVYWYQQSLDQGLQFLIQYYNGEERAKGNILERFSAQQFPDLHSELNLSSLELGDSALYFCASSVASFSYEQYFGPGTRLTVT.

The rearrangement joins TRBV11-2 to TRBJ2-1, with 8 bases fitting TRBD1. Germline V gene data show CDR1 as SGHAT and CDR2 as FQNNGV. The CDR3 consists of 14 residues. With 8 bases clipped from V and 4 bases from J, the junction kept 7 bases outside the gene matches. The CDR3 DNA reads TGTGCCAGCTCTGAGGACAGGGTTTACAATGAGCAGTTCTTC. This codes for CASSEDRVYNEQFF.

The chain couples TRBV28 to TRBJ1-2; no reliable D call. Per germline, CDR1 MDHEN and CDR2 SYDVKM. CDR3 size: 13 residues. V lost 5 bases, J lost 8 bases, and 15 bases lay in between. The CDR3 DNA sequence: TGTGCCAGCAGTCTGAGGGCATTACTAGGCTACACCTTC. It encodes CASSLRALLGYTF.

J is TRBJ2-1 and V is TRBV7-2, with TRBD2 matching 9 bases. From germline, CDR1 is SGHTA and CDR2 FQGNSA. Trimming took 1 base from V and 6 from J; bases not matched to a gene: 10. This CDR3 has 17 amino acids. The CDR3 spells CASSLVISGSRPNEQFF. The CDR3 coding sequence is TGTGCCAGCAGCTTAGTAATTAGCGGGAGTAGGCCCAATGAGCAGTTCTTC. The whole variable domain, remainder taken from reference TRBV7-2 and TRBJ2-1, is GAGVSQSPSNKVTEKGKDVELRCDPISGHTALYWYRQSLGQGLEFLIYFQGNSAPDKSGLPSDRFSAERTGGSVSTLTIQRTQQEDSAVYLCASSLVISGSRPNEQFFGPGTRLTVL.

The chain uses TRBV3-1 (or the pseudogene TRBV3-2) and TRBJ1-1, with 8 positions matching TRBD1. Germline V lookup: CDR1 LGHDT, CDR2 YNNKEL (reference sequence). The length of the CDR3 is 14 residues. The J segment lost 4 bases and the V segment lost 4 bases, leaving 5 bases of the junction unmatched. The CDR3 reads CASSRRQGATEAFF. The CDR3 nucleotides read TGTGCCAGCAGCCGTCGGCAGGGGGCCACTGAAGCTTTCTTT.

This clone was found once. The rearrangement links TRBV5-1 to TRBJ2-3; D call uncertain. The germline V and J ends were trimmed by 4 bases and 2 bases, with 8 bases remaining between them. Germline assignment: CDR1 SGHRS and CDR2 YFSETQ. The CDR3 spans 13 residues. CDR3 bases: TGCGCCAGCAGCCTAATACCCACAGATACGCAGTATTTT. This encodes CASSLIPTDTQYF.

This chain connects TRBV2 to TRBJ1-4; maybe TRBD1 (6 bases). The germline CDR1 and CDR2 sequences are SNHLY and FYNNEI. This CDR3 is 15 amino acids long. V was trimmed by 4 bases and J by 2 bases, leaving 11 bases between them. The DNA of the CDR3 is TGTGCCAGCAGTGCCCAGGGGCTTACTAATGAAAAACTGTTTTTT. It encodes CASSAQGLTNEKLFF.

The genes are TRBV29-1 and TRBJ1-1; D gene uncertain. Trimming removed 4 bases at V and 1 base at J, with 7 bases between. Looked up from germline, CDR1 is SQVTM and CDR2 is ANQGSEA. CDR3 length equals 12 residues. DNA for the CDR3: TGCAGCGTTGTCCGGGGGAACACTGAAGCTTTCTTT. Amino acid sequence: CSVVRGNTEAFF.